The 26 T cell receptor beta chains presented below share a single source sample, sequenced in a study of shared clonotypes between healthy human individuals. The data were produced by immunoSEQ multiplex PCR, yet TCRdb's version contains in-frame clones alone and is incomplete. The sample carries approximately 1.4 million clones, nearly 99% recorded once. The sequencing input was naive CD4+ T cells sorted from blood. Specified subset: CD45RA+ positively selected. Receptors were obtained from a man aged 25 to 40 in good health.

The chain combines TRBV5-4 with TRBJ1-2; D gene ambiguous. Germline values: CDR1 SGHNT, CDR2 YYREEE (reference sequence). V was cut by 0 bases and J by 3 bases, with 6 bases left in between. The CDR3 is made up of 13 amino acids. In DNA form, the CDR3 reads TGTGCCAGCAGCTTGGCCGGTTACTATGGCTACACCTTC. It yields the protein CASSLAGYYGYTF.

The genes are TRBV4-2 and TRBJ2-7; D not certain. Trimming stripped 0 bases from V and 2 bases from J, with 8 bases between. Germline CDR1 and CDR2: LGHNA and YNFKEQ. CDR3 length equals 14 residues. CDR3 residues: CASSQDYGTYEQYF. As DNA, the CDR3 is TGTGCCAGCAGCCAAGATTACGGAACCTACGAGCAGTACTTC.

This clone was counted once. This chain connects TRBV7-9 to TRBJ2-3, with TRBD2 as a possible D gene (6 bases). CDR3 length equals 13 residues. Trimming stripped 7 bases from V and 4 bases from J, with 12 bases between. Germline values: CDR1 SEHNR, CDR2 FQNEAQ (reference sequence). The CDR3 DNA reads as TGTGCCAGCACCCCGGAGGGCCCAGATACGCAGTATTTT. Protein sequence: CASTPEGPDTQYF.

The chain uses TRBV5-1 and TRBJ1-2, with a weak D call TRBD1 (5 bases). Between the trimmed V and J ends, which lost 4 bases and 7 bases, there was a span of 17 bases. The CDR3 runs to 14 residues. The germline CDR1 and CDR2 sequences are SGHRS and YFSETQ. In nucleotides, the CDR3 is TGCGCCAGCAGCATCCGGGACGAAAGGGGTGGCTACACCTTC. Translation: CASSIRDERGGYTF.

This clone was picked up one time. The chain recombines TRBV2 with TRBJ2-2; the D gene is possibly TRBD2 (6 bases). The CDR3 is 14 amino acids. Looked up from germline, CDR1 is SNHLY and CDR2 is FYNNEI. V was cut by 11 bases and J by 0 bases, with 13 bases left in between. Here the CDR3 DNA reads TGTGCCGGAGCTCCTAGCGCGAACACCGGGGAGCTGTTTTTT. As protein: CAGAPSANTGELFF. The full variable domain, its missing parts supplied by reference TRBV2 and TRBJ2-2, is EPEVTQTPSHQVTQMGQEVILRCVPISNHLYFYWYRQILGQKVEFLVSFYNNEISEKSEIFDDQFSVERPDGSNFTLKIRSTKLEDSAMYFCAGAPSANTGELFFGEGSRLTVL.

The chain couples TRBV6-4 to TRBJ2-1; D perhaps matches TRBD2 (6 bases). There are 14 residues in the CDR3. Looked up from germline, CDR1 is MRHNA and CDR2 is SNTAGT. Trimming took 6 bases from V and 4 from J, leaving 13 bases between them. The CDR3 coding sequence is TGTGCCAGCAGCTCTAGCGCGGGTTACAATGAGCAGTTCTTC. Translated, it gives CASSSSAGYNEQFF.

CDR3 in amino acids: CASSQERGGSTDTQYF. The DNA for the CDR3 is TGCGCCAGCAGCCAAGAGCGCGGGGGAAGCACAGATACGCAGTATTTT. The V gene is TRBV4-1, the J gene TRBJ2-3; TRBD2 agrees at 7 bases. V lost 0 bases and J lost 0; bases outside the gene matches: 3. The CDR3 length is 16 residues. Germline-derived CDR1 and CDR2 are MGHRA and YSYEKL.

The chain joins TRBV9 to TRBJ2-2, with 10 nucleotides matching TRBD2. V shed 3 bases, J shed 0 bases, and the junction held 14 bases outside the gene matches. The CDR3 covers 20 residues. Germline V gene data show CDR1 as SGDLS and CDR2 as YYNGEE. The CDR3 DNA sequence: TGTGCCAGCAGCGCCAGGCAACTAGCGGGAACCCGGACGAACACCGGGGAGCTGTTTTTT. It specifies CASSARQLAGTRTNTGELFF.

The V gene is TRBV11-2, the J gene TRBJ2-1; perhaps TRBD2 as D (6 bases). This CDR3 spans 15 amino acids. The V gene lost 5 bases and the J gene lost 5 bases, with 16 bases spanning the gap. Germline V gene data show CDR1 as SGHAT and CDR2 as FQNNGV. The CDR3 sequence is CASSKITGGHNEQFF. In DNA, the CDR3 is TGTGCCAGCAGCAAAATAACCGGGGGTCACAATGAGCAGTTCTTC.

The sample holds one count of this clone. The CDR3 loop reads CSAQLSPGQGPHEQYF. CDR3 DNA: TGCAGCGCTCAACTATCTCCGGGACAGGGGCCCCACGAGCAGTACTTC. The rearrangement joins TRBV29-1 to TRBJ2-7; 10 nucleotides align to TRBD1. This CDR3 is built from 16 residues. The junction had 17 bases not matched to a gene; V was cut back by 7 bases and J by 5 bases. Germline CDR1 reads SQVTM; CDR2 reads ANQGSEA.

The J gene is TRBJ2-1, the V gene TRBV18; 11 nucleotides align to TRBD2. The CDR3 sequence is 16 residues long. Germline loops: CDR1 KGHSH, CDR2 LQKENI. J gave up 3 bases and V 3 bases, and 4 bases lay outside the gene matches. The CDR3 DNA is TGTGCCAGCTCACCGGGACTAGCGGAGGGCTACAATGAGCAGTTCTTC. It translates to CASSPGLAEGYNEQFF.

V is TRBV6-1 and J is TRBJ1-5; 7 bases map to TRBD1. The CDR3 is 14 residues long. With V trimmed by 2 bases and J by 6 bases, 4 bases remained unmatched. Germline CDR1 is MNHNS and CDR2 is SASEGT. CDR3 region: CASSETGAGQPQHF. The CDR3 nucleotides read TGTGCCAGCAGTGAAACAGGGGCAGGTCAGCCCCAGCATTTT.

This sequence joins TRBV9 and TRBJ2-1; the match to TRBD2 covers 7 bases. Germline trimming cut 2 bases from V and 4 bases from J; bases unmatched to any gene: 6. The germline CDR1 and CDR2 sequences are SGDLS and YYNGEE. This CDR3 comprises 15 residues. CDR3 region: CASSVREIGYNEQFF. Here the CDR3 DNA reads TGTGCCAGCAGCGTGCGGGAGATCGGGTACAATGAGCAGTTCTTC.

The V gene is TRBV5-5, the J gene TRBJ2-1; a weak D match, TRBD2 (6 bases). This CDR3 is built from 17 residues. Trimming took 2 bases from V and 0 from J, leaving 15 bases between them. The germline V gene encodes CDR1 SGHKS and CDR2 YYEKEE (reference sequence). The CDR3 sequence is CASSLQLAGLSYNEQFF. The DNA for the CDR3 is TGTGCCAGCAGCTTACAACTAGCCGGACTCTCCTACAATGAGCAGTTCTTC.

This chain joins TRBV29-1 and TRBJ2-7, with D perhaps TRBD1 (6 bases). CDR1 SQVTM and CDR2 ANQGSEA come from the germline V gene. The V end was cut by 3 bases, the J end by 2 bases, with 14 bases between. This CDR3 contains 14 residues. The CDR3 region has the DNA TGCAGCGTTGAGGGTGAGACAGGTCCCTACGAGCAGTACTTC. It translates to CSVEGETGPYEQYF.

The V call is TRBV5-1, the J call TRBJ2-7, with D tentatively TRBD2 (6 bases). The CDR3 is 13 residues long. V lost 4 bases and J 5 bases, leaving 13 bases between the germline ends. Germline CDR1 SGHRS, CDR2 YFSETQ. The CDR3 loop reads CASSLAGLDEQYF. The CDR3 DNA sequence: TGCGCCAGCAGCCTGGCGGGACTCGACGAGCAGTACTTC.

V and J are TRBV10-1 and TRBJ2-1; D remains unclear. The germline gives CDR1 WNHNN, CDR2 SYGVQD (reference sequence). This CDR3 has 14 residues. Deletions cut 0 bases from V and 7 bases from J, with 10 bases between. The CDR3, as DNA: TGCGCCAGCAGTGAGTCGGCGCAGCTGAATGAGCAGTTCTTC. It encodes CASSESAQLNEQFF.

The V call is TRBV7-9, the J call TRBJ2-5; D is unresolved. The CDR3 totals 14 residues. Germline V gives CDR1 SEHNR, CDR2 FQNEAQ (reference sequence). The germline V and J ends were trimmed by 0 bases and 5 bases, with 10 bases remaining between them. Here the CDR3 DNA reads TGTGCCAGCAGCTTAGCGGCAGGACGCGAGACCCAGTACTTC. Its translation is CASSLAAGRETQYF.

On this clone: The sample has other DNA sequences that encode this CDR3 too. The chain couples TRBV18 to TRBJ2-7, with 11 bases identical to TRBD1. The trim removed 6 bases at V and 4 bases at J, leaving 5 bases unmatched. The germline gives CDR1 KGHSH, CDR2 LQKENI. This CDR3 region has 14 residues. The CDR3 is CASSLGQGAYEQYF. DNA of the CDR3: TGTGCCAGCTCTCTCGGACAGGGGGCTTACGAGCAGTACTTC.

The chain joins TRBV11-2 to TRBJ1-3; D not resolved. V lost 8 bases, J lost 0 bases, and 20 bases lay in between. Germline-derived CDR1 and CDR2 are SGHAT and FQNNGV. There are 17 residues in the CDR3. CDR3 sequence: CASEGHFTPSSGNTIYF. The CDR3 region has the DNA TGTGCCAGCGAAGGCCATTTTACTCCTAGCTCTGGAAACACCATATATTTT.

This clone has more than one count but fewer than ten. This chain joins TRBV7-3 and TRBJ2-2; D is undetermined. Germline V gene data show CDR1 as SGHTA and CDR2 as FQGTGA. The CDR3 sequence is 14 residues long. Trimming cost V 5 bases and J 5 bases, with 12 bases left between them. The CDR3 protein is CASSPGDGTGELFF. The CDR3 DNA is TGTGCCAGCAGCCCGGGTGATGGAACCGGGGAGCTGTTTTTT.

The genes are TRBV7-2 and TRBJ2-3; D remains unclear. Germline V gene sequence: CDR1 SGHTA, CDR2 FQGNSA. The CDR3 spans 14 residues. Between the trimmed V and J ends, which lost 4 bases and 4 bases, there was a span of 12 bases. The CDR3 DNA follows: TGTGCCAGCAGCTCAGAGTGGATAGCAGATACGCAGTATTTT. It is translated as CASSSEWIADTQYF.

This chain joins TRBV27 and TRBJ2-2; D gene ambiguous. With 8 bases removed from V and 10 bases from J, the gap between germline ends came to 8 bases. CDR1 is MNHEY and CDR2 is SMNVEV in the germline V gene (reference sequence). This CDR3 is built from 10 residues. CDR3 DNA sequence: TGTGCCAGCGGTCACGTGGAGCTGTTTTTT. This sequence encodes CASGHVELFF.

The V call is TRBV7-3, the J call TRBJ2-3, with TRBD1 matching over 7 bases. Trimming cost V 5 bases and J 0 bases; bases outside gene matches: 5. CDR3 size: 15 residues. Germline V CDR1 and CDR2: SGHTA, FQGTGA. The CDR3 loop is CASSRGQLSTDTQYF. The CDR3 DNA follows: TGTGCCAGCAGCCGGGGACAGTTAAGCACAGATACGCAGTATTTT.

The chain combines TRBV7-2 with TRBJ1-1, with D perhaps matching TRBD1 (5 bases). Germline CDR1 is SGHTA and CDR2 is FQGNSA. CDR3 length equals 15 residues. Trimming took 4 bases from V and 4 from J, leaving 16 bases between them. The CDR3 here is CASSYSGTLGTEAFF. The CDR3 nucleotides read TGTGCCAGCAGCTATTCCGGGACCCTCGGCACTGAAGCTTTCTTT.

V and J are TRBV5-1 and TRBJ2-2; a weak D match, TRBD1 (5 bases). Germline V gene sequence: CDR1 SGHRS, CDR2 YFSETQ. This CDR3 is 15 amino acids long. V shed 5 bases and J shed 8 bases, with 19 bases lying between them. CDR3 coding DNA: TGCGCCAGCAGTTGGAAATCAGGGTCTGCGGGGGAGCTGTTTTTT. Translation: CASSWKSGSAGELFF.